This TCR beta chain was profiled in a study of T cell responses to AZD1222 COVID-19 vaccine. Study-wide findings and caveats: Spike was spanned by vaccine-associated CD4 TCRs, which were dominant at 160-218 and 743-854. Seropositive status at baseline applied to only 5 to 7 AZD1222 recipients.

This clone was detected a few times. Its specificity is unknown. The germline V gene encodes CDR1 LNHDA and CDR2 SQIVND (reference sequence). The CDR3 sequence is 16 residues long. With 9 bases clipped from V and 0 bases from J, the junction kept 11 bases outside the gene matches. Data came from immunoSEQ multiplex PCR; TCRdb stores just in-frame clones and leaves some out. The table includes under 130,000 clones, roughly 89% detected once. The V and J genes are TRBV19 and TRBJ2-1, with TRBD2 matching 7 bases. The sample was peripheral blood, taken 28 days after the second AZD1222 dose. The TCR sequence derives from an adult who received the AZD1222 COVID-19 vaccine. CDR3 sequence: CASKREGGSSYNEQFF. The CDR3 region has the DNA TGTGCCAGCAAGAGAGAGGGCGGGAGCTCCTACAATGAGCAGTTCTTC.